What follows are 6 T cell receptor beta chains derived from one specimen sequenced in a study of blood T cell repertoires in COVID-19. Using immunoSEQ multiplex PCR, the repertoire was profiled, and TCRdb retains in-frame clones only, with some absent. The sample includes approximately 200,000 clones, about four fifths of them seen just once. Material: PBMCs or T cells enriched from blood (not recorded which). These receptors were taken from a man aged 40-49 years who had recovered from COVID-19.

The chain is built from TRBV4-3 and TRBJ1-1; TRBD1 matches at 11 bases. The CDR3 totals 14 residues. Per germline, CDR1 LGHNA and CDR2 YSLEER. The V segment lost 4 bases and the J segment 4 bases; nucleotides outside the gene matches: 2. DNA for the CDR3: TGCGCCAGCAGCCGCGGGACAGGGGGCACTGAAGCTTTCTTT. This sequence encodes CASSRGTGGTEAFF.

This clone was picked up a small number of times. V usage is TRBV5-1 and J usage is TRBJ2-5, with a weak D call TRBD2 (6 bases). The CDR3 extends over 13 amino acids. The V end was cut by 4 bases, the J end by 5 bases, with 12 bases between. Germline-derived CDR1 and CDR2 are SGHRS and YFSETQ. The DNA for the CDR3 is TGCGCCAGCAGCGGGGGGATGGGTGAGACCCAGTACTTC. This sequence encodes CASSGGMGETQYF. The full variable domain, with the rest looked up from reference TRBV5-1 and TRBJ2-5, is KAGVTQTPRYLIKTRGQQVTLSCSPISGHRSVSWYQQTPGQGLQFLFEYFSETQRNKGNFPGRFSGRQFSNSRSEMNVSTLELGDSALYLCASSGGMGETQYFGPGTRLLVL.

The chain employs TRBV5-1 and TRBJ2-1; D call uncertain. The CDR3 sequence is 13 residues long. V lost 4 bases, J lost 4 bases, and 9 bases lay in between. CDR1 and CDR2 (germline): SGHRS, YFSETQ. The CDR3 DNA sequence: TGCGCCAGCAGCCTAACTACGTACAATGAGCAGTTCTTC. This codes for CASSLTTYNEQFF.

This clone has at least ten counts. The chain links TRBV7-3 to TRBJ1-3, with D maybe TRBD1 (6 bases). The CDR3 is 12 amino acids. Germline V gene sequence: CDR1 SGHTA, CDR2 FQGTGA. The CDR3 nucleotides read TGTGCGGTGGTGGGGCAGGGGAACACCATATATTTT. Residues: CAVVGQGNTIYF. Full variable domain (outside the CDR3, taken from reference TRBV7-3 and TRBJ1-3): GAGVSQTPSNKVTEKGKYVELRCDPISGHTALYWYRQSLGQGPEFLIYFQGTGAADDSGLPNDRFFAVRPEGSVSTLKIQRTERGDSAVYLCAVVGQGNTIYFGEGSWLTVV.

This clone has just a few counts. The chain links TRBV19 to TRBJ1-5; TRBD1 matches 8 bases. The junction had 3 bases not matched to a gene; V was cut back by 6 bases and J by 2 bases. Germline CDR1 LNHDA, CDR2 SQIVND (reference sequence). The CDR3 loop spans 14 amino acids. In DNA, the CDR3 is TGTGCCAGTAGCGGACAGGGTGGCAATCAGCCCCAGCATTTT. It translates to CASSGQGGNQPQHF.

The chain joins TRBV10-1 to TRBJ1-1, with TRBD1 matching 9 bases. The CDR3 is made up of 16 amino acids. Trimming removed 7 bases from V and 9 bases from J; junction bases left unmatched: 18. Germline V gene sequence: CDR1 WNHNN, CDR2 SYGVQD (reference sequence). CDR3 nucleotides: TGCGCCAGCACCCACGACAGGGGGGAGGGCCACTGCAAAGCTTTCTTT. This translates into CASTHDRGEGHCKAFF.